This T cell receptor beta chain was recorded in a study of CD8+CD57+ T cells in acquired aplastic anemia. Study at large: Sorted CD4+ and CD8+ cells gave a mean 3.2 ug DNA, range about 0.19 to 27.4 ug.

Germline CDR1 and CDR2: DFQATT and SNEGSKA (reference sequence). Trimming took 6 bases from V and 0 from J; bases not matched to a gene: 12. This CDR3 region has 17 residues. The study profiled TCR beta VDJ and CDR3 using genomic DNA as template. TCRdb independently ran MiXCR on the reads; one entry per CDR3 protein. The repertoire includes about 250,000 distinct CDR3 sequences, approximately 45% of them detected once, and 7% to 9.5% sits in the top ten. Sequencing involved patients with CD8+CD57+ cell expansion previously shown by flow cytometry. Acquired aplastic anemia of severe grade affected all patients. This clonotype appeared many times. Its antigen is still unknown. Whole-study results and caveats: Around 30 sequences, all CD8+ CDR3, were shared between patients and controls.

This chain links TRBV20-1 with TRBJ2-1, with 9 nucleotides matching TRBD2. This TCR was recovered from a human donor with aplastic anemia. Sequences were obtained from sorted CD4+, CD8+, or CD8+CD57+ T cells (not recorded which) from PBMCs. The CDR3 reads CSAPRGSGGASYNEQFF. CDR3 in DNA: TGCAGTGCCCCGAGAGGTAGCGGGGGCGCCTCCTACAATGAGCAGTTCTTC.